Shown below are 18 T cell receptor beta chains from a single sample sequenced in a study of T cell responses to AZD1222 COVID-19 vaccine. Sequencing was performed with immunoSEQ multiplex PCR; in TCRdb, only in-frame clones are kept and a portion is missing. The data show 25,000 to 40,000 clones, approximately 88% seen once. Material: peripheral blood, obtained 28 days after the second AZD1222 dose. Receptors originate from an adult who received the AZD1222 COVID-19 vaccine.

The chain employs TRBV7-9 and TRBJ2-5; D might be TRBD2 (5 bases). Trimming removed 5 bases from V and 3 bases from J, with 10 bases in between. The CDR3 runs to 13 residues. Germline CDR1 SEHNR, CDR2 FQNEAQ (reference sequence). This chain's CDR3 is CASSLWGEETQYF. The CDR3, as DNA: TGTGCCAGCAGCCTCTGGGGAGAAGAGACCCAGTACTTC.

This clone is a singleton in its sample. The V and J genes are TRBV11-3 and TRBJ1-1; 8 bases are shared with TRBD1. The germline CDR1 and CDR2 sequences are SGHNT and YENEEA. With V trimmed by 4 bases and J by 1 base, 11 bases remained unmatched. CDR3 size: 17 residues. In nucleotides, the CDR3 is TGTGCCAGCAGCTCCTCCGGGACAGGCTCGTCGAACACTGAAGCTTTCTTT. Translation gives CASSSSGTGSSNTEAFF.

V is TRBV4-2 and J is TRBJ2-1, with a weak D call TRBD1 (6 bases). CDR1 and CDR2 (germline): LGHNA, YNFKEQ. Trimming removed 0 bases from V and 2 bases from J, with 11 bases in between. The CDR3 consists of 16 residues. The CDR3 DNA follows: TGTGCCAGCAGCCAAGATCAGGGGTCCCCCTACAATGAGCAGTTCTTC. Translating it yields CASSQDQGSPYNEQFF.

The chain uses TRBV19 and TRBJ2-5; no reliable D call. CDR3 length equals 13 residues. Germline V gene lookup returns CDR1 LNHDA and CDR2 SQIVND (reference sequence). The V gene lost 4 bases and the J gene lost 2 bases, with 8 bases spanning the gap. In DNA, the CDR3 is TGTGCCAGTAGTAACCAGAAACAAGAGACCCAGTACTTC. This codes for CASSNQKQETQYF.

The chain couples TRBV3-1 (or the pseudogene TRBV3-2) to TRBJ2-7; no clear D. Germline assignment: CDR1 LGHDT and CDR2 YNNKEL (reference sequence). The CDR3 spans 14 residues. V lost 4 bases, J lost 0 bases, and 10 bases lay in between. CDR3 nucleotide sequence: TGTGCCAGCAGCCCCAACATCTTCTCCTACGAGCAGTACTTC. It yields the protein CASSPNIFSYEQYF.

V gene TRBV7-2 combines with J gene TRBJ2-1; TRBD1 aligns across 7 bases. Germline V CDR1 and CDR2: SGHTA, FQGNSA. The CDR3 has 15 amino acids. Trimming took 2 bases from V and 3 from J; bases not matched to a gene: 4. Written as DNA, the CDR3 is TGTGCCAGCAGCTTAACAGGGGACAACTACAATGAGCAGTTCTTC. Residues: CASSLTGDNYNEQFF.

J is TRBJ2-7 and V is TRBV19; D possibly uses TRBD1 or TRBD2 (5 bases each). Trimming stripped 5 bases from V and 4 bases from J, with 15 bases between. The CDR3 consists of 14 residues. Germline values: CDR1 LNHDA, CDR2 SQIVND (reference sequence). CDR3 DNA sequence: TGTGCCAGTAGTGTACGCCGGGACGAGTACGAGCAGTACTTC. This codes for CASSVRRDEYEQYF.

J is TRBJ1-3 and V is TRBV6-1; the D is unclear. The CDR3 runs 15 residues. The germline V gene has CDR1 MNHNS and CDR2 SASEGT. V was shortened by 2 bases and J by 0 bases, with 8 bases between the two germline ends. The CDR3 DNA reads as TGTGCCAGCAGTGAAAGCCTCGCCTCTGGAAACACCATATATTTT. Translating it yields CASSESLASGNTIYF.

V usage is TRBV18 and J usage is TRBJ1-4; D unclear. Trimming removed 1 base from V and 4 bases from J, with 13 bases in between. The CDR3 consists of 16 residues. Germline CDR1 and CDR2: KGHSH and LQKENI. The CDR3 coding sequence is TGTGCCAGCTCACCACTCTCCACCGCTTTTAATGAAAAACTGTTTTTT. Its protein is CASSPLSTAFNEKLFF. Using reference TRBV18 and TRBJ1-4 for the parts outside the CDR3, the full variable domain is NAGVMQNPRHLVRRRGQEARLRCSPMKGHSHVYWYRQLPEEGLKFMVYLQKENIIDESGMPKERFSAEFPKEGPSILRIQQVVRGDSAAYFCASSPLSTAFNEKLFFGSGTQLSVL.

This sequence joins TRBV24-1 and TRBJ2-2; 10 bases are shared with TRBD1. V dropped 4 bases and J dropped 2; count of bases not matched to a gene: 3. Germline V lookup: CDR1 KGHDR, CDR2 SFDVKD. This CDR3 is 16 amino acids long. The CDR3 nucleotides read TGTGCCACCAGTGACCCGACAGGGGGCAACACCGGGGAGCTGTTTTTT. Its translation: CATSDPTGGNTGELFF.

This rearrangement joins TRBV3-1 (or the pseudogene TRBV3-2) to TRBJ1-2; 9 positions agree with TRBD1. Germline-derived CDR1 and CDR2 are LGHDT and YNNKEL (reference sequence). CDR3 size: 17 residues. The ends lost 0 bases at V and 4 bases at J; junction bases unmatched: 9. The CDR3 sequence: CASSQDVGTGLAYGYTF. The CDR3, as DNA: TGTGCCAGCAGCCAAGACGTCGGGACAGGGTTAGCCTATGGCTACACCTTC.

The chain uses TRBV3-1 (or the pseudogene TRBV3-2) and TRBJ1-1; D is ambiguous. The CDR3 is 12 residues long. Trimming removed 1 base from V and 5 bases from J, with 5 bases in between. CDR1 is LGHDT and CDR2 is YNNKEL in the germline V gene (reference sequence). The CDR3 protein is CASSQVGTEAFF. The CDR3 region has the DNA TGTGCCAGCAGCCAAGTAGGGACTGAAGCTTTCTTT.

V and J are TRBV15 and TRBJ2-2, with D tentatively TRBD1 (7 bases). Trimming took 0 bases from V and 3 from J, leaving 17 bases between them. Germline CDR1 and CDR2: LNHNV and YYDKDF (reference sequence). The CDR3 covers 18 residues. CDR3 region: CATSRDMGRDSDTGELFF. The CDR3 DNA reads as TGTGCCACCAGCAGAGATATGGGGCGGGACAGCGACACCGGGGAGCTGTTTTTT.

This clone appeared a few times. The chain employs TRBV3-1 (or the pseudogene TRBV3-2) and TRBJ2-7, with 10 bases aligning to TRBD1. CDR3 size: 15 residues. Germline V gene data show CDR1 as LGHDT and CDR2 as YNNKEL (reference sequence). The trim removed 2 bases at V and 6 bases at J, leaving 7 bases unmatched. As DNA, the CDR3 is TGTGCCAGCAGCCAACGGGACAGGGGAAGTGGCGAGCAGTACTTC. This encodes CASSQRDRGSGEQYF.

The chain combines TRBV5-6 with TRBJ2-5; D may be TRBD1 or TRBD2 (6 bases each). The germline V gene encodes CDR1 SGHDT and CDR2 YYEEEE. The CDR3 loop spans 13 amino acids. With 6 bases removed from V and 7 bases from J, the gap between germline ends came to 16 bases. The CDR3 region has the DNA TGTGCCAGCATCGACCGCAGGGGAGGGACCCAGTACTTC. This encodes CASIDRRGGTQYF.

The chain combines TRBV18 with TRBJ2-1, with no clear D. From germline, CDR1 is KGHSH and CDR2 LQKENI. The CDR3 consists of 14 residues. The V end was cut by 6 bases, the J end by 0 bases, with 9 bases between. The CDR3 DNA reads TGTGCCAGCTCCCCCTTGGGCTCCTACAATGAGCAGTTCTTC. Its translation: CASSPLGSYNEQFF.

The V call is TRBV7-2, the J call TRBJ2-5; D may be TRBD1 (6 bases). CDR1 is SGHTA and CDR2 is FQGNSA in the germline V gene. V lost 4 bases, J lost 3 bases, and 12 bases lay in between. This CDR3 contains 14 residues. The CDR3 reads CASSWSAGEETQYF. CDR3 DNA sequence: TGTGCCAGCAGCTGGTCGGCAGGGGAAGAGACCCAGTACTTC.

The gene calls are TRBV15 and TRBJ1-2; the D is unclear. Germline assignment: CDR1 LNHNV and CDR2 YYDKDF (reference sequence). V was pared by 3 bases and J by 0 bases, with 5 bases between. The CDR3 is 13 residues long. CDR3: CATSSSANYGYTF. In DNA, the CDR3 is TGTGCCACCAGCAGTTCAGCTAACTATGGCTACACCTTC.